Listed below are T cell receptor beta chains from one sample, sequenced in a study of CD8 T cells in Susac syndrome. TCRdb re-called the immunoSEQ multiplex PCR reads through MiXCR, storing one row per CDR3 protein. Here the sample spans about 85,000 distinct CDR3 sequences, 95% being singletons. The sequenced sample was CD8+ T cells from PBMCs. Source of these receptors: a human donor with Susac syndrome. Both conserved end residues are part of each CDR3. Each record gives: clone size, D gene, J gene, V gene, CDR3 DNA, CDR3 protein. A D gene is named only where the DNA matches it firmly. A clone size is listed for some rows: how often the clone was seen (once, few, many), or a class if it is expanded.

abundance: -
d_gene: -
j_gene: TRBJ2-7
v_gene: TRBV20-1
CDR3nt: TGCAGTGCTAGAGAAGGTGAGGGATCTTTCTACGAGCAGTACTTC
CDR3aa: CSAREGEGSFYEQYF

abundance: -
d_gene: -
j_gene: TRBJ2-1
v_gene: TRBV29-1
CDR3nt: TGCAGCGCTACCGGGACGAGGGATGAGCAGTTCTTC
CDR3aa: CSATGTRDEQFF

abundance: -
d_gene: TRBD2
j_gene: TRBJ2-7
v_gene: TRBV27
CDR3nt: TGTGCCAGCAGAGTAGCGGGGGCCTTGGACGAGCAGTACTTC
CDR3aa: CASRVAGALDEQYF

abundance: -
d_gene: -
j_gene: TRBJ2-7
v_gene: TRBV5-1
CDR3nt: TGCGCCAGCAGCTTGACCGGTCTCTCCTCCTACGAGCAGTACTTC
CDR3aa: CASSLTGLSSYEQYF

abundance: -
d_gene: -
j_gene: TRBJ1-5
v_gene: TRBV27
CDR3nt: TGTGCCAGCAGTCCAGAAGTCAATCAGCCCCAGCATTTT
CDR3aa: CASSPEVNQPQHF

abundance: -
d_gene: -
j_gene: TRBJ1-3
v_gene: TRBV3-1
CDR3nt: TGTGCCAGCAGCCCCGCACATAACACCATATATTTT
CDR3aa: CASSPAHNTIYF

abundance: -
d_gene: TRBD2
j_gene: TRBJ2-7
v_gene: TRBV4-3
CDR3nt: TGCGCCAGCAGCCAAGAGGGGACTAGCGGTATTTCCTACGAGCAGTACTTC
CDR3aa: CASSQEGTSGISYEQYF

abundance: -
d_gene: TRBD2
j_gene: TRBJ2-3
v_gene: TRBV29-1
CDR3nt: TGCAGCGTCCCACTAGCGGGGAGCACAGATACGCAGTATTTT
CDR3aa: CSVPLAGSTDTQYF

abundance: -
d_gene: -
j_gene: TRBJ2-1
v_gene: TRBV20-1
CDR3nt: TGCAGTGCTCCCCTAGAGGGTGAGCAGTTCTTC
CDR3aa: CSAPLEGEQFF

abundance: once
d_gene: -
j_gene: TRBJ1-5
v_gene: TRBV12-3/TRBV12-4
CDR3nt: TGTGCCAGCAGTTTAAGGTCATGGGGGGTGGATCAGCCCCAGCATTTT
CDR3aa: CASSLRSWGVDQPQHF

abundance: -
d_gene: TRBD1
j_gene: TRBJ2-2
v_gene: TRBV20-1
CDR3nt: TGCAGTGCTAGAGATGAGGGACAGCCGAACACCGGGGAGCTGTTTTTT
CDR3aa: CSARDEGQPNTGELFF

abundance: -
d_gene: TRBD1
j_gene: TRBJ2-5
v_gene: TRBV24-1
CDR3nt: TGTGCCACCAGTGGCACAGGGGTTCGAGAGACCCAGTACTTC
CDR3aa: CATSGTGVRETQYF

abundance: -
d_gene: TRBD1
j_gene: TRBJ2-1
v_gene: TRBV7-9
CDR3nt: TGTGCCAGCAGTGCTGACAGGGATGAGCAGTTCTTC
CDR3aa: CASSADRDEQFF

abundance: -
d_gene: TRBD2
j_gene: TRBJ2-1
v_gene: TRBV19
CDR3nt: TGTGCCAGTAGTTTGCTAGCGGGAGAATTGAATGAGCAGTTCTTC
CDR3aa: CASSLLAGELNEQFF

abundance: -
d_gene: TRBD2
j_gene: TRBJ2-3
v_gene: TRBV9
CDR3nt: TGTGCCAGCAGCGGACTAGCGGGAGGGCCAGATACGCAGTATTTT
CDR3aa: CASSGLAGGPDTQYF

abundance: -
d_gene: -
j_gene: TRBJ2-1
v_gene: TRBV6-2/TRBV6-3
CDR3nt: TGTGCCAGCAGTCCGACCAGCAGGGATTTCGACAGCAATGAGCAGTTCTTC
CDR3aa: CASSPTSRDFDSNEQFF

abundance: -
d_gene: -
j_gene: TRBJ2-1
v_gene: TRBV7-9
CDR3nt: TGTGCCAGCAGCCCCCGGGCCACCTCCTACAATGAGCAGTTCTTC
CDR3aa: CASSPRATSYNEQFF

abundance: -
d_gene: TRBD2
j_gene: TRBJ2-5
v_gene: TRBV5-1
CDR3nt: TGCGCCAGCAGCTCGGCGGGACTAGCGGGAGAGGAGACCCAGTACTTC
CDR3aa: CASSSAGLAGEETQYF

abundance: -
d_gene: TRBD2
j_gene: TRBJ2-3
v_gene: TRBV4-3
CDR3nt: TGCGCCAGCAGCCAGGGACTAGCGGCCACAGATACGCAGTATTTT
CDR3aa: CASSQGLAATDTQYF

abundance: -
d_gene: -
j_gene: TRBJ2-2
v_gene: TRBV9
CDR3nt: TGTGCCAGCAGCGTAGGGGAGTCCGGGGAGCTGTTTTTT
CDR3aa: CASSVGESGELFF

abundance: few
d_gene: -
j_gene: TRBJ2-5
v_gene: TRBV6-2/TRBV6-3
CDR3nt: TGTGCCAGCAGTTACGGCGAGACCCAGTACTTC
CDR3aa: CASSYGETQYF

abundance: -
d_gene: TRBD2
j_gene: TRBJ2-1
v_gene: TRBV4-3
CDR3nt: TGCGCCAGCAGCCAAGTCGCGGGAGCGGGCAATGAGCAGTTCTTC
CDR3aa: CASSQVAGAGNEQFF

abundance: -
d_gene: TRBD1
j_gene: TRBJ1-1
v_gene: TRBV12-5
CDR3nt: TGTGCTAGTGGTTTGGAGGACAGGGGAAGAACTGAAGCTTTCTTT
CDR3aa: CASGLEDRGRTEAFF

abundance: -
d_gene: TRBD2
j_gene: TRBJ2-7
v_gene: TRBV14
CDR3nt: TGTGCCAGCAGCCTGGTGGGACTAGCGGAAAAGTACTTC
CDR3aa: CASSLVGLAEKYF

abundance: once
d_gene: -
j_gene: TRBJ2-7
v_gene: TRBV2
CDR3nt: TGTGCCATCTACAGGGATTACGAGCAGTACTTC
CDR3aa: CAIYRDYEQYF

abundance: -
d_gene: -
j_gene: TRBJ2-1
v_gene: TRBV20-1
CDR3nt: TGCAGTGCCCTTACTAGACCACTTACCTCCTACAATGAGCAGTTCTTC
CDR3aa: CSALTRPLTSYNEQFF

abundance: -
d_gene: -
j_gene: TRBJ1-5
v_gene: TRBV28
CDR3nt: TGTGCCAGCTCCATCGATCAGCCCCAGCATTTT
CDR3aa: CASSIDQPQHF

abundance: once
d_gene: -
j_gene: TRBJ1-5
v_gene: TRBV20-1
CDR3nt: TGCAGTGCTAGAGATCGGGCGGGGACGGGTAGCGATCAGCCCCAGCATTTT
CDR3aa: CSARDRAGTGSDQPQHF

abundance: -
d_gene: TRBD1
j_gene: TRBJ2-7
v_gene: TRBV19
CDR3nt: TGTGCCAGTAGCCCCGCAGGGGGCTCCTACGAGCAGTACTTC
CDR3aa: CASSPAGGSYEQYF

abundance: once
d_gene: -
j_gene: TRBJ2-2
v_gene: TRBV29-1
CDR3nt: TGCAGCGTACCCGGGACAAGGGGCACCGGGGAGCTGTTTTTT
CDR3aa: CSVPGTRGTGELFF

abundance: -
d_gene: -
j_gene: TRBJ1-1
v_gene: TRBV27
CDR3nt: TGTGCCAGCAGCCAAACAGGGCTCCCTGAAGCTTTCTTT
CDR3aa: CASSQTGLPEAFF

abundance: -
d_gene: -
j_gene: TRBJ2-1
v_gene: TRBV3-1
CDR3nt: TGTGCCAGCAGCCAAGAATCGGCCATCGGTGAGCAGTTCTTC
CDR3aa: CASSQESAIGEQFF

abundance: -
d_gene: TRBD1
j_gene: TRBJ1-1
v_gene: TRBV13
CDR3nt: TGTGCCAGCAGCCTGTACAGGGGAAGCACTGAAGCTTTCTTT
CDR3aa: CASSLYRGSTEAFF

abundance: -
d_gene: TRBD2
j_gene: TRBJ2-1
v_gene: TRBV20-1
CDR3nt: TGCAGTGCTCTAGCGGACTCCTACAATGAGCAGTTCTTC
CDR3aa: CSALADSYNEQFF

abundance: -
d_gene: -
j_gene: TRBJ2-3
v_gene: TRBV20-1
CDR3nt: TGCAGTGCTAGTAGCCTGAGGCCTAGCACAGATACGCAGTATTTT
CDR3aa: CSASSLRPSTDTQYF

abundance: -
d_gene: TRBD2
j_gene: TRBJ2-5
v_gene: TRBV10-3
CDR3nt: TGTGCCATCAGTCCCGGGACTAGTCTGGAGACCCAGTACTTC
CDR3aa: CAISPGTSLETQYF

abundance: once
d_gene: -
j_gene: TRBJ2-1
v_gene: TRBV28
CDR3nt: TGTGCCAGCAGTTTAGTGCCGGGGGCAGGGGAGCAGTTCTTC
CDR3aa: CASSLVPGAGEQFF

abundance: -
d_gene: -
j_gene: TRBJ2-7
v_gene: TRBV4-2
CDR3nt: TGTGCCAGCAGCCAAGAAAAGGACGCCTTGAACGAGCAGTACTTC
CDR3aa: CASSQEKDALNEQYF

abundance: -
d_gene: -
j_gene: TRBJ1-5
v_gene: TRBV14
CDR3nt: TGTGCCAGCAGCCAAGTGGGTGGGCAGCCCCAGCATTTT
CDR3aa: CASSQVGGQPQHF